A selection of T cell receptor beta chains follows, all from one sample in a study of T cell repertoires in cytomegalovirus infection. What these receptors recognize is not known. A single record per CDR3 protein comes from TCRdb applying MiXCR to the reads. In the table there are 550,000 to 850,000 distinct CDR3 sequences, around 31% of which are singletons. Sequences were derived from cultured PBMCs, sampled from culture after CMV antigen stimulation. All receptors come from a human donor in good health (CMV status not recorded). Some clones in this sample may be carry-over from other donors' samples. CDR3s include the opening cysteine and the closing phenylalanine or tryptophan. The order of the fields is J gene, V gene, CDR3 length, CDR3 protein.

TRBJ1-1	TRBV7-8	16	CASSLARRVKNTEAFF
TRBJ2-1	TRBV23-1	17	CASSRRYRDSLYNEQFF
TRBJ2-7	TRBV9	15	CASSPWGGQEDEQYF
TRBJ2-3	TRBV9	14	CASSVPDTTDTQYF
TRBJ2-2	TRBV7-2	11	CASASTGELFF
TRBJ1-2	TRBV19	15	CASSMVSPPLYGYTF
TRBJ2-5	TRBV18	17	CASSPPGAQVRRETQYF
TRBJ2-4	TRBV7-2	13	CASSLGSNPIQYF
TRBJ2-7	TRBV7-2	15	CASSLVPGGHYEQYF
TRBJ2-7	TRBV23-1	19	CASTTPRRLTGPSSYEQYF
TRBJ2-7	TRBV10-2	11	CASRLDYEQYF
TRBJ1-4	TRBV28	16	CASSPEVPPTNEKLFF
TRBJ2-7	TRBV7-9	13	CASKAKDSYEQYF
TRBJ1-5	TRBV12-3/TRBV12-4	14	CASSPGDYNQPQHF
TRBJ2-7	TRBV6-1	11	CASTLRYEQYF
TRBJ1-5	TRBV19	16	CASSIPPDRGGQPQHF
TRBJ2-3	TRBV7-6	17	CASSLVAGGISTDTQYF
TRBJ2-1	TRBV19	16	CASRGLAPSSYNEQFF
TRBJ2-1	TRBV20-1	19	CSARGDRDGSYPYRNEQFF
TRBJ2-1	TRBV12-3/TRBV12-4	12	CASSASGTEQFF
TRBJ1-5	TRBV6-6	13	CASTTDPRQPQHF
TRBJ1-2	TRBV20-1	14	CSAPTGGDLRGYTF
TRBJ1-2	TRBV7-3	14	CASSLGQWIYGYTF
TRBJ2-1	TRBV7-2	16	CASSSGGTGARNEQFF
TRBJ2-4	TRBV20-1	13	CSAGGVAKNIQYF
TRBJ1-1	TRBV7-8	13	CASSGVVGGQAFF
TRBJ1-2	TRBV28	14	CASSRVNGGGGYTF
TRBJ2-6	TRBV20-1	14	CSAYGTVGANVLTF
TRBJ2-1	TRBV7-6	14	CASSLSAGVNEQFF
TRBJ2-3	TRBV6-1	15	CASSGRQGYRDTQYF
TRBJ1-1	TRBV6-1	14	CASRGWRGNTEAFF
TRBJ2-1	TRBV5-1	13	CASSGSGYNEQFF
TRBJ2-7	TRBV7-2	16	CASSLRFGLVAYEQYF
TRBJ1-4	TRBV7-2	15	CASSLLRTTNEKLFF
TRBJ2-1	TRBV10-3	13	CAISDPGSNEQFF
TRBJ2-1	TRBV4-1	16	CASSPIIGSPYNEQFF
TRBJ1-5	TRBV19	18	CASSHGTPGEASNQPQHF
TRBJ2-7	TRBV19	15	CASSQGQALRYEQYF
TRBJ2-6	TRBV2	16	CASRGTIVSGANVLTF
TRBJ2-3	TRBV27	13	CASRLAGGDTQYF
TRBJ2-3	TRBV18	15	CASSPPTVSTDTQYF
TRBJ1-1	TRBV12-3/TRBV12-4	14	CASSSRDRHTEAFF
TRBJ2-2	TRBV7-2	13	CASSFERDGELFF
TRBJ1-3	TRBV6-5	14	CASRQGFAGNTIYF
TRBJ2-1	TRBV6-2/TRBV6-3	11	CASTQRDEQFF
TRBJ2-7	TRBV7-6	12	CASSLSVNEQYF
TRBJ2-4	TRBV5-4	17	CASSLGPRTPSRDIQYF
TRBJ1-1	TRBV5-6	17	CASSPIREGSLNTEAFF
TRBJ2-1	TRBV10-3	16	CAISEGLAGGGDEQFF
TRBJ2-5	TRBV29-1	11	CSAGTVETQYF
TRBJ2-5	TRBV7-2	19	CASSLHRRARGRSQETQYF
TRBJ2-5	TRBV7-9	13	CASSFVGQETQYF
TRBJ1-3	TRBV7-9	16	CASSLLGQASGNTIYF
TRBJ1-4	TRBV4-3	13	CASSQVSGEKLFF
TRBJ2-5	TRBV2	14	CASSAARRGETQYF